One and the same sample provided the 18 T cell receptor beta chains below, sequenced in a study of T cell clonality in common variable immunodeficiency. Data came from immunoSEQ multiplex PCR; TCRdb stores just in-frame clones and leaves some out. The sample contains tens of thousands of clones, none of them singletons. The source material was peripheral blood mononuclear cells. These receptors all stem from a person aged 18 to 69 in good health.

The sample holds many counts of this clone. The observed sequence ends 3 residues before the CDR3 terminus, with the missing tail filled in from the germline J gene. This sequence joins TRBV18 and TRBJ2-7; 11 bases fit TRBD2. J gave up 5 bases and V 6 bases, and 6 bases lay outside the gene matches. CDR1 is KGHSH, CDR2 LQKENI, per germline. This CDR3 has 14 residues. CDR3 protein: CASSGGSGRDEQYF. Incomplete CDR3 DNA: TGTGCCAGCTCGGGCGGTAGCGGGAGGGACGAG.

This clone has at least ten counts. With the read ending 3 residues before the CDR3 end, the germline J gene is used to fill in that end. This chain connects TRBV12-5 to TRBJ1-3, with D uncertain. Germline CDR1 and CDR2: LGHNT and FRNRAP. V was trimmed by 6 bases and J by 7 bases, leaving 16 bases between them. This CDR3 has 14 amino acids. The CDR3 reads CASGAGPERNTIYF. The part of the CDR3 DNA that was read is TGTGCTAGTGGCGCGGGCCCGGAGAGGAACACC.

There are many counts of this clone. The read terminates 3 residues ahead of where the CDR3 ends, so the germline J gene completes it. The gene calls are TRBV5-1 and TRBJ1-1; a possible D gene is TRBD1 (6 bases). Deletions cut 4 bases from V and 1 base from J, with 11 bases between. CDR1 is SGHRS, CDR2 YFSETQ, per germline. This CDR3 has 14 residues. The CDR3 bases that were read are TGCGCCAGCAGCCCCAAACAGGGGAACACTGAA. Translation: CASSPKQGNTE. The CDR3, in full, reads CASSPKQGNTEAFF.

This clone came up many times. From the germline J gene comes the end of the CDR3, since the read stops 3 residues before it. The rearrangement joins TRBV5-5 to TRBJ1-2; 9 bases align to TRBD1. V shed 0 bases, J shed 4 bases, and the junction held 4 bases outside the gene matches. Germline lookup yields CDR1 SGHKS and CDR2 YYEKEE (reference sequence). The CDR3 contains 15 residues. CDR3: CASSLVGQGSYGYTF. CDR3 DNA, as far as it was read: TGTGCCAGCAGCTTGGTAGGACAGGGGAGCTATGGC.

This clone appeared many times. The read finishes 3 residues shy of the CDR3 end, and the germline J gene is used to complete it. The chain couples TRBV19 to TRBJ1-5; a possible D gene is TRBD1 (5 bases). The V and J ends lost 6 bases and 7 bases respectively, with 10 bases between them. The germline V gene has CDR1 LNHDA and CDR2 SQIVND (reference sequence). The CDR3 loop spans 12 amino acids. Partial CDR3 DNA: TGTGCCAGTAGCCAGGGCCTCCAGCCC. Its protein is CASSQGLQP. In full, the CDR3 is CASSQGLQPQHF.

This clone was recorded many times. Read sequence stops 3 residues before the CDR3 end, and the germline J gene provides the missing end. The V and J genes are TRBV30 and TRBJ1-1, with D maybe TRBD1 (5 bases). The CDR3 has 17 amino acids. Germline CDR1 GTSNPN, CDR2 SVGIG (reference sequence). With 7 bases removed from V and 3 bases from J, the gap between germline ends came to 27 bases. CDR3 sequence: CAFRAYAMAASYTEAFF. The part of the CDR3 DNA that was read is TGTGCCTTCAGGGCCTACGCGATGGCTGCGTCTTACACTGAA.

This clone came up many times. The CDR3 extends 3 residues past the end of the read, so its final part is completed from the germline J gene. The V gene is TRBV18, the J gene TRBJ2-2; 9 bases line up with TRBD1. Germline assignment: CDR1 KGHSH and CDR2 LQKENI. The CDR3 is 18 residues long. J gave up 1 base and V 4 bases, and 10 bases lay outside the gene matches. This chain's CDR3 is CASSLKTGQGRNTGELFF. CDR3 DNA (partial): TGTGCCAGCTCACTAAAAACCGGACAGGGGAGGAACACCGGGGAG.

In this sample, this clone turned up many times. The DNA read from the CDR3 is TGCGCCAGCAGCTCCCAAGGGTTTGAA. It translates to CASSSQGFE. In full, the CDR3 is CASSSQGFEAFF. V and J are TRBV5-1 and TRBJ1-1; D gene ambiguous. The read falls 3 residues short of the CDR3 end, and the missing part is taken from the germline J gene. Per the germline V gene, CDR1 is SGHRS and CDR2 is YFSETQ. This CDR3 contains 12 residues. Trimming left V 3 bases short and J 7 bases short, with 10 bases between.

Many counts were recorded for this clone. The CDR3 is cut off 3 residues early in the read; its end comes from the germline J gene. The chain has TRBV12-3 or TRBV12-4 and TRBJ2-1; tentative D call: TRBD2 (6 bases). V shed 2 bases and J shed 0 bases, with 17 bases lying between them. The CDR3 spans 18 residues. CDR3 DNA, as far as it was read: TGTGCCAGCAGTTTATGGGGTGGGCGGGGTGACTCCTACAATGAG. Its translation: CASSLWGGRGDSYNE. The whole CDR3 region reads CASSLWGGRGDSYNEQFF.

This clone was detected ten times or more. Read data end 3 residues before the CDR3 end; the end is taken from the germline J gene. The chain carries TRBV5-1 and TRBJ2-7; the D is unclear. Germline assignment: CDR1 SGHRS and CDR2 YFSETQ. V lost 5 bases and J lost 0, with 15 bases in between. The CDR3 loop spans 15 amino acids. The CDR3 reads CASRLRAENSYEQYF. The CDR3 DNA, read in part, is TGCGCCAGCAGGCTAAGGGCCGAGAACTCCTACGAG.

This clone was observed many times. The CDR3 goes on 3 residues after the read ends, and that part is filled in from the germline J gene. This chain uses TRBV5-1 with TRBJ1-1; no firm D call. Trimming took off 5 bases at V and 2 bases at J, with 10 bases between the two ends. The germline V gene has CDR1 SGHRS and CDR2 YFSETQ. The CDR3 spans 13 residues. Incomplete CDR3 DNA: TGCGCCAGCAGACAGCCAGGAAACACTGAA. Amino acids: CASRQPGNTE. The CDR3, in full, reads CASRQPGNTEAFF.

This clone was recorded many times. With the read ending 3 residues before the CDR3 end, the germline J gene is used to fill in that end. The genes are TRBV7-2 and TRBJ2-7; unclear D gene. There are 15 residues in the CDR3. V lost 1 base to trimming and J lost 6 bases, with 16 bases between them. Germline loops: CDR1 SGHTA, CDR2 FQGNSA. CDR3 DNA (partial): TGTGCCAGCAGCTTAGGACTTCTCCTCCAAAGCGAG. Protein: CASSLGLLLQSE. The complete CDR3 protein is CASSLGLLLQSEQYF.

In its sample, this clone was seen many times. The CDR3 is cut off 3 residues early in the read; its end comes from the germline J gene. The chain recombines TRBV5-5 with TRBJ2-7; 8 bases map to TRBD1. V shed 1 base, J shed 0 bases, and the junction held 3 bases outside the gene matches. Germline V gene lookup returns CDR1 SGHKS and CDR2 YYEKEE (reference sequence). This CDR3 contains 15 residues. CDR3 region: CASSLTGGASYEQYF. The covered CDR3 bases are TGTGCCAGCAGCTTGACAGGGGGAGCCTCCTACGAG.

This clone has ten or more counts. The read ends 3 residues shy of where the CDR3 ends; the end is completed using the germline J gene. This chain connects TRBV20-1 to TRBJ2-4; D not resolved. Germline-derived CDR1 and CDR2 are DFQATT and SNEGSKA (reference sequence). The V and J ends lost 6 bases and 5 bases respectively, with 11 bases between them. This CDR3 is built from 12 residues. CDR3 sequence reads: CSASSDENIQYF. CDR3 DNA (partial): TGCAGTGCCTCGAGCGACGAAAACATT.

There are many counts of this clone. The read terminates 3 residues before the CDR3 end, so the remaining end is supplied by the germline J gene. V is TRBV4-1 and J is TRBJ1-1; the D is unclear. From germline, CDR1 is MGHRA and CDR2 YSYEKL. The CDR3 length is 14 residues. V lost 3 bases, J lost 3 bases, and 11 bases lay in between. The CDR3 reads CASSQRGRDTEAFF. The sequenced CDR3 bases are TGCGCCAGCAGCCAGCGGGGAAGAGACACTGAA.

This clone occurred many times. The CDR3 extends 3 residues past the end of the read, so its final part is completed from the germline J gene. The chain links TRBV5-6 to TRBJ2-7; no firm D call. The CDR3 runs to 12 residues. V gave up 1 base and J gave up 1 base, with 3 bases separating them. Germline V gives CDR1 SGHDT, CDR2 YYEEEE. The sequenced part of the CDR3 DNA is TGTGCCAGCAGCTTGACTTCCTACGAG. This gives the protein CASSLTSYE. The CDR3 reads in full as CASSLTSYEQYF.

This clone was observed at least ten times. The CDR3 is cut off 3 residues early in the read; its end comes from the germline J gene. V usage is TRBV20-1 and J usage is TRBJ1-4; TRBD1 matches 9 bases. Looked up from germline, CDR1 is DFQATT and CDR2 is SNEGSKA (reference sequence). The CDR3 sequence is 14 residues long. Trimming removed 4 bases from V and 3 bases from J; junction bases left unmatched: 3. CDR3 DNA, as far as it was read: TGCAGTGCTAAAGGGACAGGGCCTAATGAAAAA. Amino acids: CSAKGTGPNEK. The complete CDR3 sequence is CSAKGTGPNEKLFF.

A remark on this clone: The read terminates 3 residues before the CDR3 end, so the remaining end is supplied by the germline J gene. The sample has other DNA sequences that encode this CDR3 too. The gene calls are TRBV5-6 and TRBJ1-2, with D unresolved. Trimming cost V 4 bases and J 4 bases, with 17 bases left between them. The germline gives CDR1 SGHDT, CDR2 YYEEEE. This CDR3 has 15 residues. The CDR3 bases that were read are TGTGCCAGCAGCCCCCTTTTAGCGGGAATCTATGGC. Amino acid sequence: CASSPLLAGIYG. The CDR3 in full is CASSPLLAGIYGYTF. The whole variable domain, remainder taken from reference TRBV5-6 and TRBJ1-2, is DAGVTQSPTHLIKTRGQQVTLRCSPKSGHDTVSWYQQALGQGPQFIFQYYEEEERQRGNFPDRFSGHQFPNYSSELNVNALLLGDSALYLCASSPLLAGIYGYTFGSGTRLTVV.